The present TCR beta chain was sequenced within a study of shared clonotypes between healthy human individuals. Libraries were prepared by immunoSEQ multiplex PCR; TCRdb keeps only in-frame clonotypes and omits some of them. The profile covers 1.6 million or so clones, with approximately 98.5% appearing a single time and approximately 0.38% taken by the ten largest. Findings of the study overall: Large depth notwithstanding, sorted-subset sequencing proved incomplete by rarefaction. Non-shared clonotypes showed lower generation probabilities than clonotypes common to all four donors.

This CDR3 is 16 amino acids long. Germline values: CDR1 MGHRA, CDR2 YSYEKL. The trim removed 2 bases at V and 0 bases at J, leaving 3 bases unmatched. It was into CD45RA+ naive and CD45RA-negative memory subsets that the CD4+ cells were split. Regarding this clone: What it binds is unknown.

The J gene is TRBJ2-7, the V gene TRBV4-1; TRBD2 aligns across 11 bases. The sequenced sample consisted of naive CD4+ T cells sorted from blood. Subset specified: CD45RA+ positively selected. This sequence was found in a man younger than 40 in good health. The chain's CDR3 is CASSQLTSGSSYEQYF. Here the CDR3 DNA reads TGCGCCAGCAGCCAACTCACTAGCGGGAGCTCCTACGAGCAGTACTTC.